One and the same sample provided the 23 T cell receptor beta chains below, sequenced in a study of cytomegalovirus exposure and HLA in healthy donors. The study ran its PCR with 60 Vbeta and 13 Jbeta primers. TCRdb keeps only in-frame clones here, not all; method: immunoSEQ multiplex PCR. This sample has 100,000 to 150,000 clones, with about 81% found just once. The sample consisted of PBMCs. These receptors came from a woman in her thirties or forties in good health and CMV-seropositive.

The rearrangement links TRBV19 to TRBJ2-1, with 7 bases lining up with TRBD2. Trimming took 6 bases from V and 8 from J; bases not matched to a gene: 7. The CDR3 runs to 13 residues. Germline V gives CDR1 LNHDA, CDR2 SQIVND (reference sequence). In nucleotides, the CDR3 is TGTGCCAGTAGGTCGGGAGCGGGGCATGAGCAGTTCTTC. Amino acid sequence: CASRSGAGHEQFF.

The rearrangement joins TRBV2 to TRBJ2-7; weak D call: TRBD2 (6 bases). The ends were cut back, 6 bases at V and 0 bases at J, with 15 bases in the middle. Germline-derived CDR1 and CDR2 are SNHLY and FYNNEI. CDR3 length: 15 amino acids. The CDR3, as DNA: TGTGCCAGCAGACTCCGGGACGGGAGCTCCTACGAGCAGTACTTC. Translation: CASRLRDGSSYEQYF.

This rearrangement joins TRBV2 to TRBJ1-1; 9 bases fit TRBD1. Germline V CDR1 and CDR2: SNHLY, FYNNEI. Trimming at V came to 3 bases and at J to 5 bases, leaving 4 bases not matched to a gene. This CDR3 spans 14 amino acids. CDR3: CASSEGTGMTEAFF. Here the CDR3 DNA reads TGTGCCAGCAGTGAGGGGACAGGGATGACTGAAGCTTTCTTT. The full variable domain, with the rest looked up from reference TRBV2 and TRBJ1-1, is EPEVTQTPSHQVTQMGQEVILRCVPISNHLYFYWYRQILGQKVEFLVSFYNNEISEKSEIFDDQFSVERPDGSNFTLKIRSTKLEDSAMYFCASSEGTGMTEAFFGQGTRLTVV.

The rearrangement joins TRBV28 to TRBJ2-2; 13 bases match TRBD2. V lost 3 bases and J lost 5; bases outside the gene matches: 6. The CDR3 length is 17 residues. Looked up from germline, CDR1 is MDHEN and CDR2 is SYDVKM. The CDR3 is CASSFGLAGARTGELFF. Here the CDR3 DNA reads TGTGCCAGCAGTTTCGGACTAGCGGGAGCTAGAACCGGGGAGCTGTTTTTT.

The rearrangement joins TRBV2 to TRBJ2-5; D may be TRBD1 (7 bases). V was pared by 3 bases and J by 3 bases, with 11 bases between. The CDR3 runs to 14 residues. Per germline, CDR1 SNHLY and CDR2 FYNNEI. CDR3: CASSDSRGEETQYF. Here the CDR3 DNA reads TGTGCCAGCAGTGACAGCAGGGGGGAAGAGACCCAGTACTTC.

The chain is built from TRBV9 and TRBJ2-3; the D gene is possibly TRBD1 (6 bases). Germline V gene lookup returns CDR1 SGDLS and CDR2 YYNGEE. V was pared by 3 bases and J by 5 bases, with 10 bases between. This CDR3 spans 13 amino acids. The CDR3 DNA reads TGTGCCAGCAGCGGTCAGGGGAGAGATACGCAGTATTTT. The encoded protein is CASSGQGRDTQYF.

The chain carries TRBV5-1 and TRBJ2-5; the match to TRBD1 covers 9 bases. Looked up from germline, CDR1 is SGHRS and CDR2 is YFSETQ. With 3 bases clipped from V and 3 bases from J, the junction kept 9 bases outside the gene matches. This CDR3 is 16 amino acids long. This chain's CDR3 is CASSWGTGTGKETQYF. As DNA, the CDR3 is TGCGCCAGCAGCTGGGGGACCGGGACAGGGAAAGAGACCCAGTACTTC.

This clone was counted a few times. The rearrangement uses TRBV23-1 and TRBJ1-2; D call uncertain. TRBV23-1 is treated as an ORF (open reading frame) with a function not yet certain. The CDR3 is made up of 11 amino acids. The V end was cut by 0 bases, the J end by 7 bases, with 3 bases between. CDR3 protein: CASSQSSGYTF. The CDR3 DNA sequence: TGCGCCAGCAGTCAATCGAGTGGCTACACCTTC.

The chain combines TRBV5-6 with TRBJ2-5, with 11 nucleotides matching TRBD2. This CDR3 has 17 amino acids. Unmatched junction bases numbered 12, after V lost 4 bases and J lost 4 bases. In germline, CDR1 is SGHDT, CDR2 YYEEEE. The DNA of the CDR3 is TGTGCCAGCAGCCCAGGTTTTGGGCTAGCGGGAGGAGAGACCCAGTACTTC. Amino acids: CASSPGFGLAGGETQYF.

The rearrangement joins TRBV5-1 to TRBJ2-2; no clear D gene. Germline CDR1 and CDR2: SGHRS and YFSETQ. This CDR3 is 13 amino acids long. The ends were cut back, 3 bases at V and 1 base at J, with 4 bases in the middle. The CDR3, as DNA: TGCGCCAGCAGCTCCATGAACACCGGGGAGCTGTTTTTT. It specifies CASSSMNTGELFF.

V gene TRBV5-1 combines with J gene TRBJ2-5; TRBD2 aligns across 12 bases. Germline V gene data show CDR1 as SGHRS and CDR2 as YFSETQ. The CDR3 spans 19 residues. The ends lost 1 base at V and 0 bases at J; junction bases unmatched: 10. The CDR3 DNA reads as TGCGCCAGCAGCTTGCCACTAGCGGGAGGCGCTTACAACCAAGAGACCCAGTACTTC. This gives the protein CASSLPLAGGAYNQETQYF.

The gene calls are TRBV28 and TRBJ1-4, with TRBD1 as a possible D gene (6 bases). CDR1 and CDR2 (germline): MDHEN, SYDVKM. The CDR3 is 15 amino acids. The V end lost 8 bases, the J end lost 6 bases, and 19 bases lay between the germline ends. In nucleotides, the CDR3 is TGTGCCAGCCAGAGGGGGGGCCGGGGGGATGAAAAACTGTTTTTT. Amino acid sequence: CASQRGGRGDEKLFF.

The chain employs TRBV5-1 and TRBJ2-3; 8 bases agree with TRBD2. CDR1 is SGHRS, CDR2 YFSETQ, per germline. There are 14 residues in the CDR3. V lost 1 base, J lost 7 bases, and 5 bases stayed unmatched. This chain's CDR3 is CASSLPGGGNTQYF. In DNA form, the CDR3 reads TGCGCCAGCAGCTTGCCCGGGGGGGGGAATACGCAGTATTTT.

The V and J genes are TRBV19 and TRBJ2-2, with D uncertain. CDR3 size: 14 residues. Trimming removed 3 bases at V and 5 bases at J, with 10 bases between. In germline, CDR1 is LNHDA, CDR2 SQIVND (reference sequence). The CDR3 DNA is TGTGCCAGTAGTATTAGATGGAGTACCGGGGAGCTGTTTTTT. Its translation: CASSIRWSTGELFF.

The chain has TRBV7-2 and TRBJ2-3; D unresolved. V was cut by 5 bases and J by 11 bases, with 17 bases left in between. There are 13 residues in the CDR3. CDR1 is SGHTA, CDR2 FQGNSA, per germline. The CDR3, as DNA: TGTGCCAGCAGCCCTATGAGGTTCTCTATGCAGTATTTT. The encoded protein is CASSPMRFSMQYF.

This clone was detected only once. J is TRBJ1-3 and V is TRBV4-1, with D hard to call. This CDR3 spans 16 amino acids. Germline V gene lookup returns CDR1 MGHRA and CDR2 YSYEKL. Trimming stripped 0 bases from V and 3 bases from J, with 12 bases between. CDR3 amino acids: CASSQEVLSLGNTIYF. The CDR3 nucleotides read TGCGCCAGCAGCCAAGAAGTTTTGAGCCTTGGAAACACCATATATTTT.

The rearrangement joins TRBV18 to TRBJ1-4; 9 nucleotides align to TRBD1. The CDR3 totals 15 residues. The V segment lost 1 base and the J segment 7 bases; nucleotides outside the gene matches: 4. Germline lookup yields CDR1 KGHSH and CDR2 LQKENI. The CDR3 loop is CASSPRTGEGEKLFF. The CDR3 DNA reads as TGTGCCAGCTCACCACGGACAGGGGAAGGTGAAAAACTGTTTTTT. The full variable domain, rest sourced from reference TRBV18 and TRBJ1-4, is NAGVMQNPRHLVRRRGQEARLRCSPMKGHSHVYWYRQLPEEGLKFMVYLQKENIIDESGMPKERFSAEFPKEGPSILRIQQVVRGDSAAYFCASSPRTGEGEKLFFGSGTQLSVL.

The chain uses TRBV19 and TRBJ2-7; D is uncertain. Trimming took 8 bases from V and 0 from J, leaving 11 bases between them. This CDR3 region has 13 residues. Per the germline V gene, CDR1 is LNHDA and CDR2 is SQIVND (reference sequence). CDR3 DNA: TGTGCCAGTTCACCTAGGAACTCCTACGAGCAGTACTTC. The encoded protein is CASSPRNSYEQYF.

The J gene is TRBJ2-3, the V gene TRBV27; D gene ambiguous. This CDR3 has 13 amino acids. Trimming removed 6 bases from V and 0 bases from J, with 7 bases in between. Germline CDR1 reads MNHEY; CDR2 reads SMNVEV (reference sequence). CDR3 bases: TGTGCCAGCAGGCGAACTAGCACAGATACGCAGTATTTT. Translating gives CASRRTSTDTQYF.

The chain joins TRBV11-2 to TRBJ2-3; 14 bases line up with TRBD2. This CDR3 comprises 16 residues. CDR1 and CDR2 (germline): SGHAT, FQNNGV. J was trimmed by 4 bases and V by 5 bases; bases with no gene match: 5. The CDR3: CASSPRLAGGPDTQYF. CDR3 coding DNA: TGTGCCAGCAGCCCCCGACTAGCGGGGGGGCCAGATACGCAGTATTTT. Looking up the rest from reference TRBV11-2 and TRBJ2-3 gives the full variable domain: EAGVAQSPRYKIIEKRQSVAFWCNPISGHATLYWYQQILGQGPKLLIQFQNNGVVDDSQLPKDRFSAERLKGVDSTLKIQPAKLEDSAVYLCASSPRLAGGPDTQYFGPGTRLTVL.

The chain combines TRBV5-4 with TRBJ2-7, with 9 bases that match TRBD1. V shed 0 bases, J shed 5 bases, and the junction held 6 bases outside the gene matches. Germline CDR1 SGHNT, CDR2 YYREEE (reference sequence). The CDR3 covers 15 residues. Here the CDR3 DNA reads TGTGCCAGCAGCTTGGACAGGGGGCAGATAGACGAGCAGTACTTC. Protein sequence: CASSLDRGQIDEQYF.

The chain has TRBV30 and TRBJ2-3; TRBD2 matches at 10 bases. The CDR3 is made up of 16 amino acids. V trimming: 0 bases; J trimming: 0 bases; junction bases outside the gene matches: 3. Germline CDR1 reads GTSNPN; CDR2 reads SVGIG (reference sequence). Here the CDR3 DNA reads TGTGCCTGGAGTGTACTTAGCGGGGGGAGCACAGATACGCAGTATTTT. Protein sequence: CAWSVLSGGSTDTQYF.

The J gene is TRBJ2-6, the V gene TRBV7-9; TRBD1 might be the D (5 bases). V was shortened by 2 bases and J by 0 bases, with 14 bases between the two germline ends. The CDR3 runs to 18 residues. Germline V lookup: CDR1 SEHNR, CDR2 FQNEAQ (reference sequence). The CDR3 coding sequence is TGTGCCAGCAGCTTAAGGGCAGGGCTCTCCTCTGGGGCCAACGTCCTGACTTTC. As protein: CASSLRAGLSSGANVLTF.